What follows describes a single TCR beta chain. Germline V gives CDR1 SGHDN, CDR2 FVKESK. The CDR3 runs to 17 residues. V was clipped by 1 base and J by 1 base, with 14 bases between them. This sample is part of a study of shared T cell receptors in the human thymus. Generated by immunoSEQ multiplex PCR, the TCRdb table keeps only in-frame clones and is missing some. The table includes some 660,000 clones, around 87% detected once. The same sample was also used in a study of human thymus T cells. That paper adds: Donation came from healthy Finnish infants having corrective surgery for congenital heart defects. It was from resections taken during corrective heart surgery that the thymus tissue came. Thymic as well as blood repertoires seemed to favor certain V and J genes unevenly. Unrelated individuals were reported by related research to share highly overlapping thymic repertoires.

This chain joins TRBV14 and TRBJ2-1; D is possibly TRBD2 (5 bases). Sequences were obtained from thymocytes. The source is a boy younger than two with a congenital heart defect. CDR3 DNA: TGTGCCAGCAGCCAAGGTAGCGCAGTCCGATCCTACAATGAGCAGTTCTTC. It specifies CASSQGSAVRSYNEQFF.